One T cell receptor (beta chain) is described in this entry. What it binds is not known. V lost 3 bases and J lost 2, with 14 bases in between. The length of the CDR3 is 15 residues. Germline CDR1 is SGDLS and CDR2 is YYNGEE. These data come from a study of shared clonotypes between healthy human individuals. Study results and caveats: When compared with the clonotypes that were shared by all four sorted-subset donors, the non-shared clonotypes turned out to have lower generation probabilities.

Using immunoSEQ multiplex PCR, the repertoire was profiled, and TCRdb retains in-frame clones only, with some absent. The sample yields millions of clones, over 85% seen once. The chain is built from TRBV9 and TRBJ1-2; no reliable D call. The receptor's source is a man aged 18-30 years in good health. Some clones in this sample may be carry-over from other donors' samples. Sequencing was done on a sample of naive CD4+ T cells from PBMCs. Subset meaning: CD45RA+ positively selected. CDR3 bases: TGTGCCAGCAGCGCCTTAAGTCTTGGAAACTATGGCTACACCTTC. It translates to CASSALSLGNYGYTF.